The 28 T cell receptor beta chains given below trace back to one sample, sequenced in a study of cytomegalovirus exposure and HLA in healthy donors. This table comes from immunoSEQ multiplex PCR, and its TCRdb copy is limited to in-frame clones, with some not included. The sample holds 100,000 to 150,000 clones, less than 90% seen once. The sequenced sample consisted of PBMCs. All receptors come from a young man in good health and CMV-seropositive.

The chain couples TRBV2 to TRBJ2-7; D gene ambiguous. With 8 bases removed from V and 1 base from J, the gap between germline ends came to 12 bases. The germline CDR1 and CDR2 sequences are SNHLY and FYNNEI. This CDR3 contains 13 residues. CDR3 in amino acids: CASRPVESYEQYF. CDR3 coding DNA: TGTGCCAGCCGGCCCGTGGAGTCCTACGAGCAGTACTTC.

CDR3 DNA: TGCGCCAGCAGCGCGGGAGCGAACACCGGGGAGCTGTTTTTT. As protein: CASSAGANTGELFF. This chain uses TRBV5-1 with TRBJ2-2; 7 nucleotides agree with TRBD2. V dropped 4 bases and J dropped 0; count of bases not matched to a gene: 0. This CDR3 contains 14 residues. The germline V gene encodes CDR1 SGHRS and CDR2 YFSETQ.

The chain is built from TRBV7-9 and TRBJ2-4; 10 bases are a match to TRBD1. The germline CDR1 and CDR2 sequences are SEHNR and FQNEAQ (reference sequence). The CDR3 loop spans 13 amino acids. The V segment lost 3 bases and the J segment 8 bases; nucleotides outside the gene matches: 1. The CDR3: CASSFDRGHIQYF. The CDR3 coding sequence is TGTGCCAGCAGCTTTGACAGGGGGCACATTCAGTACTTC.

The chain joins TRBV11-3 to TRBJ2-3, with D possibly matching TRBD1 (5 bases). Trimming took off 1 base at V and 6 bases at J, with 11 bases between the two ends. From germline, CDR1 is SGHNT and CDR2 YENEEA. CDR3 length: 14 amino acids. The chain's CDR3 is CASSLGGAWDTQYF. The CDR3 nucleotides are TGTGCCAGCAGCTTAGGGGGCGCGTGGGATACGCAGTATTTT.

V gene TRBV7-9 combines with J gene TRBJ2-2; D is unclear. The germline V and J ends were trimmed by 8 bases and 4 bases, with 8 bases remaining between them. The CDR3 has 12 amino acids. The V gene's germline CDR1 is SEHNR and CDR2 FQNEAQ (reference sequence). The CDR3 spells CASFEVTGELFF. The CDR3 bases are TGTGCCAGCTTTGAGGTCACCGGGGAGCTGTTTTTT.

The chain links TRBV5-1 to TRBJ2-3; 11 bases align to TRBD2. Germline CDR1 and CDR2: SGHRS and YFSETQ. After removal of 6 bases from V and 14 bases from J, the junction contained 8 bases not matched to a gene. This CDR3 has 12 amino acids. CDR3 coding DNA: TGCGCCAGCAAAGATAGCGGGGGGGCCGCGTATTTT. Protein sequence: CASKDSGGAAYF.

The chain has TRBV7-9 and TRBJ2-5; 14 positions agree with TRBD2. The CDR3 is 16 amino acids. Germline CDR1 and CDR2: SEHNR and FQNEAQ (reference sequence). The V gene end was trimmed by 5 bases and the J gene end by 5 bases; junction bases not matched to a gene: 7. This CDR3 reads CASSQGLAGGRETQYF. The CDR3 nucleotides read TGTGCCAGCAGCCAAGGACTAGCGGGGGGTCGGGAGACCCAGTACTTC.

This clone has just a few counts. The V and J genes are TRBV6-6 and TRBJ1-5, with no clear D. There are 13 residues in the CDR3. Between the trimmed V and J ends, which lost 0 bases and 5 bases, there was a span of 5 bases. CDR1 is MNHNY, CDR2 SVGAGI, per germline (reference sequence). CDR3 sequence: CASSYSADQPQHF. The CDR3 DNA sequence: TGTGCCAGCAGTTACTCGGCGGATCAGCCCCAGCATTTT.

The V and J genes are TRBV5-1 and TRBJ2-5; 9 nucleotides agree with TRBD2. This CDR3 spans 15 amino acids. Losses at the gene ends were 0 bases for V and 5 bases for J; bases not matched to a gene: 5. Germline V gene sequence: CDR1 SGHRS, CDR2 YFSETQ. In DNA form, the CDR3 reads TGCGCCAGCAGCTTGGCCGGGACTAGCTTTGAGACCCAGTACTTC. It yields the protein CASSLAGTSFETQYF. Together with reference TRBV5-1 and TRBJ2-5, the CDR3 gives the full variable domain: KAGVTQTPRYLIKTRGQQVTLSCSPISGHRSVSWYQQTPGQGLQFLFEYFSETQRNKGNFPGRFSGRQFSNSRSEMNVSTLELGDSALYLCASSLAGTSFETQYFGPGTRLLVL.

The rearrangement uses TRBV7-9 and TRBJ2-1, with D unclear. The CDR3 runs 11 residues. Per germline, CDR1 SEHNR and CDR2 FQNEAQ (reference sequence). Trimming pared 7 bases from V and 4 bases from J, leaving 5 bases between. CDR3 sequence (DNA): TGTGCCAGCATCCTGTACAATGAGCAGTTCTTC. Encoded protein: CASILYNEQFF.

V gene TRBV7-2 combines with J gene TRBJ2-2; D is ambiguous. Germline lookup yields CDR1 SGHTA and CDR2 FQGNSA. The CDR3 extends over 19 amino acids. V gave up 3 bases and J gave up 2 bases, with 22 bases separating them. For the CDR3, the DNA is TGTGCCAGCAGCTTCCGAAAAGCTCCCCCGCCCTTTAACACCGGGGAGCTGTTTTTT. Translated: CASSFRKAPPPFNTGELFF.

The chain couples TRBV6-1 to TRBJ1-4, with TRBD1 matching 7 bases. The germline gives CDR1 MNHNS, CDR2 SASEGT. V dropped 7 bases and J dropped 4; count of bases not matched to a gene: 9. This CDR3 is 15 amino acids long. CDR3 sequence reads: CASTPLRDSNEKLFF. The CDR3 DNA sequence: TGTGCCAGCACCCCTCTAAGGGACAGTAATGAAAAACTGTTTTTT.

The chain carries TRBV10-2 and TRBJ1-3; 8 nucleotides line up with TRBD1. V was clipped by 6 bases and J by 2 bases; unmatched bases: 9. From germline, CDR1 is WSHSY and CDR2 SAAADI. There are 16 residues in the CDR3. The CDR3 DNA reads TGCGCCAGCAGCTCGATGGACAGGGCCGCTGGAAACACCATATATTTT. As protein: CASSSMDRAAGNTIYF.

In DNA form, the CDR3 reads TGTGCCAGCAGATTGACAGGGGGCTTCACTGAAGCTTTCTTT. Encoded protein: CASRLTGGFTEAFF. This chain uses TRBV5-4 with TRBJ1-1; 10 bases line up with TRBD1. The CDR3 extends over 14 amino acids. Per the germline V gene, CDR1 is SGHNT and CDR2 is YYREEE (reference sequence). The trim removed 5 bases at V and 4 bases at J, leaving 5 bases unmatched.

The chain carries TRBV27 and TRBJ2-3, with TRBD2 matching over 11 bases. The CDR3 sequence is 15 residues long. The trim removed 3 bases at V and 4 bases at J, leaving 3 bases unmatched. Germline CDR1 and CDR2: MNHEY and SMNVEV (reference sequence). CDR3 nucleotides: TGTGCCAGCAGTTTTAGCGGGGGGGCGGCAGATACGCAGTATTTT. This encodes CASSFSGGAADTQYF.

This chain connects TRBV18 to TRBJ1-1, with 9 bases lining up with TRBD1. The V and J ends lost 2 bases and 8 bases, in that order; junction bases with no gene match: 3. CDR3 length equals 13 residues. Germline V gene data show CDR1 as KGHSH and CDR2 as LQKENI. CDR3 sequence: CASSPGTGPEAFF. The CDR3 DNA follows: TGTGCCAGCTCACCAGGGACAGGGCCGGAAGCTTTCTTT.

This chain connects TRBV19 to TRBJ1-5; D unclear. Germline values: CDR1 LNHDA, CDR2 SQIVND (reference sequence). This CDR3 region has 12 residues. The V and J ends lost 7 bases and 2 bases respectively, with 6 bases between them. CDR3 sequence (DNA): TGTGCCAGTACCCCCGGCAATCAGCCCCAGCATTTT. Its protein product is CASTPGNQPQHF.

The count of this clone is one. The chain links TRBV4-3 to TRBJ2-1, with D maybe TRBD1 (5 bases). The CDR3 covers 15 residues. Germline V lookup: CDR1 LGHNA, CDR2 YSLEER. Trimming removed 1 base from V and 3 bases from J, with 10 bases in between. CDR3 DNA: TGCGCCAGCAGCCAAGTAGGTAGGGGCTACAATGAGCAGTTCTTC. Protein: CASSQVGRGYNEQFF.

As for this clone: The junction departs from germline at one end; a sequencing error may be responsible. The same CDR3 also results from other DNA sequences found in this sample. This chain uses TRBV5-1 with TRBJ2-7; 8 bases are shared with TRBD1. The germline gives CDR1 SGHRS, CDR2 YFSETQ. The CDR3 has 13 amino acids. Here the CDR3 reads CASSLDRAYEQYF. The CDR3 nucleotides are TGCGCCAGCAGTTTGGACAGGGCCTACGAGCAGTACTTC.

This chain connects TRBV19 to TRBJ1-4, with a weak D call TRBD1 (5 bases). V lost 8 bases and J 8 bases, leaving 18 bases between the germline ends. Germline V CDR1 and CDR2: LNHDA, SQIVND (reference sequence). The length of the CDR3 is 14 residues. The CDR3 coding sequence is TGTGCCAGTCGATTTGCTGGGGCAGAGGAAAAACTGTTTTTT. Translating it yields CASRFAGAEEKLFF.

Remarks on this clone: A junction boundary mismatches the germline segment, possibly from a read error. The V and J genes are TRBV29-1 and TRBJ1-1; D might be TRBD1 (5 bases). Germline assignment: CDR1 SQVTM and CDR2 ANQGSEA. The CDR3 runs 9 residues. The CDR3 coding sequence is TGCAGCGTTGAAGAGGGGGGGGTCTTT. It encodes CSVEEGGVF.

This clone has only a few counts. The J gene is TRBJ2-7, the V gene TRBV4-1; TRBD1 matches 9 bases. Germline-derived CDR1 and CDR2 are MGHRA and YSYEKL. The CDR3 length is 15 residues. After removal of 1 base from V and 2 bases from J, the junction contained 3 bases not matched to a gene. CDR3 nucleotide sequence: TGCGCCAGCAGCCAAGTGGGGACAGGGACCTACGAGCAGTACTTC. It yields the protein CASSQVGTGTYEQYF.

The gene calls are TRBV18 and TRBJ2-7, with 9 bases fitting TRBD1. The CDR3 runs to 17 residues. Germline assignment: CDR1 KGHSH and CDR2 LQKENI. V lost 0 bases and J lost 5; bases outside the gene matches: 11. The CDR3 reads CASSPPKPGQGIHEQYF. CDR3 bases: TGTGCCAGCTCACCACCGAAACCGGGACAGGGCATCCACGAGCAGTACTTC. The complete variable domain, with remaining parts taken from reference TRBV18 and TRBJ2-7, reads NAGVMQNPRHLVRRRGQEARLRCSPMKGHSHVYWYRQLPEEGLKFMVYLQKENIIDESGMPKERFSAEFPKEGPSILRIQQVVRGDSAAYFCASSPPKPGQGIHEQYFGPGTRLTVT.

This clone was detected only once. V usage is TRBV2 and J usage is TRBJ1-2; 7 nucleotides agree with TRBD1. From germline, CDR1 is SNHLY and CDR2 FYNNEI. The CDR3 runs 14 residues. Trimming took 8 bases from V and 3 from J; bases not matched to a gene: 9. The DNA for the CDR3 is TGTGCCAGCGACGACAGGGAGCGGCACTATGGCTACACCTTC. Translated, it gives CASDDRERHYGYTF.

This chain links TRBV25-1 with TRBJ1-2; TRBD1 matches at 7 bases. The CDR3 is made up of 14 amino acids. The J segment lost 8 bases and the V segment lost 1 base, leaving 7 bases of the junction unmatched. Germline V gene data show CDR1 as MGHDK and CDR2 as SYGVNS. CDR3 amino acids: CASSESRDSGGYTF. Written as DNA, the CDR3 is TGTGCCAGCAGTGAATCTCGGGACAGCGGCGGCTACACCTTC.

The J gene is TRBJ2-1, the V gene TRBV5-6, with D possibly matching TRBD1 (6 bases). The CDR3 is 14 residues long. V was shortened by 5 bases and J by 6 bases, with 15 bases between the two germline ends. Germline V gene data show CDR1 as SGHDT and CDR2 as YYEEEE. CDR3: CASRYAGGPNEQFF. The CDR3 region has the DNA TGTGCCAGCAGATATGCTGGGGGCCCCAATGAGCAGTTCTTC.

This rearrangement joins TRBV27 to TRBJ2-7; TRBD1 agrees at 9 bases. In germline, CDR1 is MNHEY, CDR2 SMNVEV (reference sequence). The CDR3 is 16 residues long. Trimming took 6 bases from V and 6 from J; bases not matched to a gene: 15. The CDR3 DNA reads TGTGCCAGCAGACAAAGGGGGACAGGGCTGGGGGCCGAGCAGTACTTC. This sequence encodes CASRQRGTGLGAEQYF.

The chain carries TRBV10-2 and TRBJ2-2; D unresolved. The V end lost 2 bases, the J end lost 2 bases, and 3 bases lay between the germline ends. From germline, CDR1 is WSHSY and CDR2 SAAADI. This CDR3 has 13 amino acids. This chain's CDR3 is CASSEINTGELFF. As DNA, the CDR3 is TGCGCCAGCAGTGAGATAAACACCGGGGAGCTGTTTTTT.